One T cell receptor beta chain is described in this entry. Here immunoSEQ multiplex PCR was the method, and the copy in TCRdb shows in-frame clones only, minus some. The sample has hundreds of thousands of clones; around nine tenths are singletons. CDR3 length: 17 residues. The ends lost 4 bases at V and 0 bases at J; junction bases unmatched: 7. Germline-derived CDR1 and CDR2 are SGHDN and FVKESK. This entry belongs to a study of shared T cell receptors in the human thymus. These same records also appear under a second study, on human thymus T cells. As that study records: Corrective cardiac surgery supplied the resected thymus tissue. Thymic as well as blood repertoires seemed to favor certain V and J genes unevenly. Related studies noted strongly shared thymic repertoires across unrelated people.

The TCR was taken from a boy younger than two with a congenital heart defect. The sequenced material came from thymocytes. The chain employs TRBV14 and TRBJ1-2, with 11 bases identical to TRBD1. The CDR3 sequence: CASSLRDRGSSNYGYTF. DNA for the CDR3: TGTGCCAGCAGCCTCCGGGACAGGGGGTCCTCTAACTATGGCTACACCTTC.